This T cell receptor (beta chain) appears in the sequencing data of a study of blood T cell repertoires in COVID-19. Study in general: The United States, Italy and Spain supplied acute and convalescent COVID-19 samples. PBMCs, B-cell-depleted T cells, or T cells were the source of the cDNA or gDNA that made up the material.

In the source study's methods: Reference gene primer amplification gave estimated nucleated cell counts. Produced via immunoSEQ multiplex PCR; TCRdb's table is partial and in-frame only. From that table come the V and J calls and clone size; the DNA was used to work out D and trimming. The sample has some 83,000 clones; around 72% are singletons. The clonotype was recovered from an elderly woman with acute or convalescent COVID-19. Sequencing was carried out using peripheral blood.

Here the CDR3 DNA reads TGTGCCAGCAGTGAACGGAGGGGAAACACTGAAGCTTTCTTT. Its protein is CASSERRGNTEAFF. This sequence joins TRBV6-1 and TRBJ1-1; maybe TRBD1 (5 bases). The V gene lost 2 bases and the J gene lost 2 bases, with 9 bases spanning the gap. The length of the CDR3 is 14 residues. The germline gives CDR1 MNHNS, CDR2 SASEGT.